This T cell receptor (beta chain) comes out of a study of cytomegalovirus exposure and HLA in healthy donors. CDR3 size: 15 residues. The ends were cut back, 3 bases at V and 0 bases at J, with 6 bases in the middle. CDR1 SEHNR and CDR2 FQNEAQ come from the germline V gene (reference sequence). Primers for the PCR totalled 60 Vbeta and 13 Jbeta. Assay used: immunoSEQ multiplex PCR; TCRdb lists only in-frame clones, some missing. The table includes about 170,000 clones, over 75% detected once. The chain combines TRBV7-9 with TRBJ2-6, with unresolved D. This TCR derives from a woman younger than 30 in good health and CMV-seronegative. Sequencing used PBMCs. CDR3 residues: CASSFSSSGANVLTF. The CDR3 DNA reads as TGTGCCAGCAGCTTCTCTAGCTCTGGGGCCAACGTCCTGACTTTC. The full variable domain, completed using reference TRBV7-9 and TRBJ2-6, is DTGVSQNPRHKITKRGQNVTFRCDPISEHNRLYWYRQTLGQGPEFLTYFQNEAQLEKSRLLSDRFSAERPKGSFSTLEIQRTEQGDSAMYLCASSFSSSGANVLTFGAGSRLTVL.